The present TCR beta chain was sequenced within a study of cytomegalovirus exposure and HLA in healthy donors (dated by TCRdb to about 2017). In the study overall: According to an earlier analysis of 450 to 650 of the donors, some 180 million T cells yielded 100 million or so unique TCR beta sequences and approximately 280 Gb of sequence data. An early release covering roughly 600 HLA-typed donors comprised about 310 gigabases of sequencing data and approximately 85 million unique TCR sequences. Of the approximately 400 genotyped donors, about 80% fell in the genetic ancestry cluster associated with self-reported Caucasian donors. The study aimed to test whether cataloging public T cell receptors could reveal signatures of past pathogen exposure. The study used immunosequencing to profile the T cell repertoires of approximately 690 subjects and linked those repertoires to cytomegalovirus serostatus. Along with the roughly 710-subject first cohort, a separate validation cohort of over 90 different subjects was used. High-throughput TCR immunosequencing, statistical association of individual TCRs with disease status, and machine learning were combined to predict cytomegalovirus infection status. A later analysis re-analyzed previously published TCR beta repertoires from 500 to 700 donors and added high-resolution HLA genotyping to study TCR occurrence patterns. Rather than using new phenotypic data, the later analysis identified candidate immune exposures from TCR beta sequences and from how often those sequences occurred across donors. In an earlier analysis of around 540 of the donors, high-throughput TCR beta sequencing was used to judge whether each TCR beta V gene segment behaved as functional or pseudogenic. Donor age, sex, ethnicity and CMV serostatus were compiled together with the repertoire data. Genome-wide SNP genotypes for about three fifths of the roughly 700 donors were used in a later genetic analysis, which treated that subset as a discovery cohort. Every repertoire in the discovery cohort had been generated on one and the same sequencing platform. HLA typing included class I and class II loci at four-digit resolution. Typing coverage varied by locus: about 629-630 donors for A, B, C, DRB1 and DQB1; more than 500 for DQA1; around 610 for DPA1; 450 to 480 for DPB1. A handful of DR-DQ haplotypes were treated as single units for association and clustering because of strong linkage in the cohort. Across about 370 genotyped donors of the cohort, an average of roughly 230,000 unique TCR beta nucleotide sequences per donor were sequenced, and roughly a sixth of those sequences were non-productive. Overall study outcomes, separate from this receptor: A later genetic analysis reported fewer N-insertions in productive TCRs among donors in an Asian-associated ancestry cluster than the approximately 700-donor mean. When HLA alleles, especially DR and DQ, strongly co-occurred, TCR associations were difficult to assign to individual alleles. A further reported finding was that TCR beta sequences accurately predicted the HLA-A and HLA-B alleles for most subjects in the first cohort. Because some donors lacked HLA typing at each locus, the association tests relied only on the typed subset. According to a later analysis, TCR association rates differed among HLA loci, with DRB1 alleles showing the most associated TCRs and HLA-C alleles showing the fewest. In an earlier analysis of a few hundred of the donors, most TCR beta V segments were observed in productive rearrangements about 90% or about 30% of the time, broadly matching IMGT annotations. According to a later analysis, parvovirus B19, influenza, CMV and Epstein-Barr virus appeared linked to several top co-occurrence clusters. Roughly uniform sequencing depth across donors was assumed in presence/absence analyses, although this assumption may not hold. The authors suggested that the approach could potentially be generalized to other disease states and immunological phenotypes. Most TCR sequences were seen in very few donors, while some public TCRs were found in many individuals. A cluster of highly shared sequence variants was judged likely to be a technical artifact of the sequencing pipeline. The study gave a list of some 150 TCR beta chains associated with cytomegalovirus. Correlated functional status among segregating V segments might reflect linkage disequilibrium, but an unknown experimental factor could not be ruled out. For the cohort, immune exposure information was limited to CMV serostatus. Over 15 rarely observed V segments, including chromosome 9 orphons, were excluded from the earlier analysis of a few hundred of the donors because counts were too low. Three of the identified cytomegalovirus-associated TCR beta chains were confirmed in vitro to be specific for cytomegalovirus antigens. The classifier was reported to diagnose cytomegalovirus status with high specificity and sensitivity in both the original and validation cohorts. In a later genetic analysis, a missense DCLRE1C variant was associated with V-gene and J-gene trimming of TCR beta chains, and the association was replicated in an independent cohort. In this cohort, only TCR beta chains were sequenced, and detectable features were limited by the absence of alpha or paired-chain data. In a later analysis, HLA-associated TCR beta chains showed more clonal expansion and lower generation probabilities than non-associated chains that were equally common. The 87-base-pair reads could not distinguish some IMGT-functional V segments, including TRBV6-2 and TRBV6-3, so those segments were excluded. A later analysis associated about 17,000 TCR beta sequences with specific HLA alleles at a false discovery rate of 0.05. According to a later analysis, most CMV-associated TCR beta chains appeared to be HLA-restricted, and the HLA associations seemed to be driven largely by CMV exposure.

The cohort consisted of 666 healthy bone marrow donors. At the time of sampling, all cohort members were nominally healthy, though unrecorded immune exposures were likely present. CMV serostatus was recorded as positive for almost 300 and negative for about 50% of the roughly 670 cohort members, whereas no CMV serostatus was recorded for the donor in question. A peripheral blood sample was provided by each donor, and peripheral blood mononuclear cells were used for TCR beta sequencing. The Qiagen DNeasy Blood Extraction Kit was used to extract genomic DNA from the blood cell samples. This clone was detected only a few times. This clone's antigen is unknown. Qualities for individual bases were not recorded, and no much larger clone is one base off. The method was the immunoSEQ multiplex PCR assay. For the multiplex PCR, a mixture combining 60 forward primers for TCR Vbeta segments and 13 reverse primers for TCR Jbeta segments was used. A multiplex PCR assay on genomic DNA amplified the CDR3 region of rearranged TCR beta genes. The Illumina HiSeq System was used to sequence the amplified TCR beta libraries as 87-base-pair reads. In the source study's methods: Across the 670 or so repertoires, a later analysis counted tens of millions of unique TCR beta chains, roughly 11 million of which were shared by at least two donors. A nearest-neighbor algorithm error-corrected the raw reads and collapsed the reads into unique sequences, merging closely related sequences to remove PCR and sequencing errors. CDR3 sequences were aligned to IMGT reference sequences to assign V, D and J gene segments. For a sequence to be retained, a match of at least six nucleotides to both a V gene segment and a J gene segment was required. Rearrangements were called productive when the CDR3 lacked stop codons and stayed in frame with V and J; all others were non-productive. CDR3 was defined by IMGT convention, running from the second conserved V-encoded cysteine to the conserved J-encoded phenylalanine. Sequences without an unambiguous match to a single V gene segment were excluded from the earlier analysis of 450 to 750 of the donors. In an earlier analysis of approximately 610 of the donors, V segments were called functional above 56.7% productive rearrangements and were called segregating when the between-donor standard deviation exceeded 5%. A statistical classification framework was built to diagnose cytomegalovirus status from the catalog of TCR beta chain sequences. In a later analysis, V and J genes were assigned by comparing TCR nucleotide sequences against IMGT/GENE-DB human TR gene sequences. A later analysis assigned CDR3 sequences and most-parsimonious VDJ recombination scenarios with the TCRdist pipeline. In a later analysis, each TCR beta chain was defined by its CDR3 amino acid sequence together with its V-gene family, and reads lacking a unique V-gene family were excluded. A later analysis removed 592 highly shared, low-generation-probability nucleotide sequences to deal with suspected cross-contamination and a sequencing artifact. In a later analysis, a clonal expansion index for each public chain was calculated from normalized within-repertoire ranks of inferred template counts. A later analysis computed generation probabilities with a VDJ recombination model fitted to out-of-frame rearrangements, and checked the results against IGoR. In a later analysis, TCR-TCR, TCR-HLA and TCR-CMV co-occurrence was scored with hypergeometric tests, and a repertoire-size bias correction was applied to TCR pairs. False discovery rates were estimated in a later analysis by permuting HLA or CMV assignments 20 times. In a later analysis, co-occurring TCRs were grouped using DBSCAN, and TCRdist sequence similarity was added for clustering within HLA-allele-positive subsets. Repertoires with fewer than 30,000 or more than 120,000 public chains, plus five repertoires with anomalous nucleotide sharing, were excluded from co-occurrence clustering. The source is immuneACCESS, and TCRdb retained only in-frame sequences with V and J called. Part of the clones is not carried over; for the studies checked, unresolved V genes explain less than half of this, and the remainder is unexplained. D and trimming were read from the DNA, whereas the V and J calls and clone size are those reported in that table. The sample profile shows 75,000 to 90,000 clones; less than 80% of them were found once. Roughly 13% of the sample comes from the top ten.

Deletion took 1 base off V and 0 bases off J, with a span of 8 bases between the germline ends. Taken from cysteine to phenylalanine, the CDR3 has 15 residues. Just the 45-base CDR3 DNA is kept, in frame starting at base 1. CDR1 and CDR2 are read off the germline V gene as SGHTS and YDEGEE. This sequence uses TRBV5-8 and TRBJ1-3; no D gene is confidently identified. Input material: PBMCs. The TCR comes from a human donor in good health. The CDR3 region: CASSLHSFSGNTIYF. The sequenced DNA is TGTGCCAGCAGCTTGCACAGCTTCTCTGGAAACACCATATATTTT.